The clone carrying this TCR beta chain appeared a few times. What it recognizes is unknown. This entry belongs to a study of PD-1 blockade in classical Hodgkin lymphoma. Each patient experienced a relapse that followed autologous stem cell transplantation, and brentuximab vedotin exposure varied. The V and J ends lost 2 bases and 0 bases respectively, with 4 bases between them. The CDR3 extends over 13 amino acids. Germline CDR1 reads MNHEY; CDR2 reads SMNVEV (reference sequence). Study results and limitations: Why the repertoires differ is still unclear, perhaps disease activity or prior therapy.

Assay used: immunoSEQ multiplex PCR; TCRdb lists only in-frame clones, some missing. The data hold 45,000 to 55,000 clones, with just under 75% observed a single time. The TCR was taken from a human donor with classical Hodgkin lymphoma. The starting material was peripheral blood mononuclear cells (PBMCs), obtained before the second cycle of nivolumab. The chain has TRBV27 and TRBJ1-1; D call uncertain. For the CDR3, the DNA is TGTGCCAGCAGTTTAACAGTGAACACTGAAGCTTTCTTT. It yields the protein CASSLTVNTEAFF.